The source of this TCR beta chain is a study of beta chain features in type 1 diabetes. Expressed TCRB transcripts were sequenced because the entire RNA isolate underwent reverse transcription. Profiling relied on immunoSEQ multiplex PCR, and the TCRdb table lists in-frame clones only, not all of them. The sample has approximately 400,000 clones, about 14% seen once. Germline V gene sequence: CDR1 SGHRS, CDR2 YFSETQ. The CDR3 is made up of 12 amino acids. Trimming cost V 4 bases and J 3 bases, with 4 bases left between them. In this sample, this clone turned up a few times. Sequenced material: naive CD4+ T cells from blood. The source of this sequence is a woman aged 18-29 years in good health. The chain carries TRBV5-1 and TRBJ2-2; D gene uncertain. Written as DNA, the CDR3 is TGCGCCAGCAGCCTAGACACCGGGGAGCTGTTTTTT. Translated, it gives CASSLDTGELFF.